This T cell receptor beta chain stems from a study of cytomegalovirus exposure and HLA in healthy donors. To note about this clone: The target antigen is unknown.

The study's findings and limits: Indistinguishable V segments such as TRBV6-2 and TRBV6-3 were excluded.

Germline CDR1 and CDR2: SGHTA and FQGNSA. The CDR3 has 15 residues. V shed 5 bases, J shed 6 bases, and the junction held 10 bases outside the gene matches. Researchers ran the PCR with 60 Vbeta and 13 Jbeta primers. The assay was immunoSEQ multiplex PCR, and TCRdb's table has in-frame clones only and misses some. The table has more than 150,000 clones, about 80% seen once. This sequence originates from a man aged 18 to 35 in good health and CMV-seronegative. The genes are TRBV7-2 and TRBJ1-5; the match to TRBD1 covers 7 bases. The sample was PBMCs. CDR3: CASSVGGPDSQPQHF. In DNA form, the CDR3 reads TGTGCCAGCAGCGTAGGGGGCCCCGATAGTCAGCCCCAGCATTTT.